These 17 T cell receptor beta chains were all obtained from the same sample, sequenced in a study of cytomegalovirus exposure and HLA in healthy donors. The PCR used 60 Vbeta and 13 Jbeta primers. Assay used: immunoSEQ multiplex PCR; TCRdb lists only in-frame clones, some missing. The data show roughly 150,000 clones, 80% to 85% seen once. The sequenced sample was PBMCs. All receptors come from a woman aged 18-30 years in good health and CMV-seronegative.

This chain connects TRBV2 to TRBJ2-3; the match to TRBD2 covers 11 bases. From germline, CDR1 is SNHLY and CDR2 FYNNEI. V trimming: 5 bases; J trimming: 0 bases; junction bases outside the gene matches: 16. The CDR3 length is 20 residues. CDR3 bases: TGTGCCAGCAGTCCCCGGGGTAGCGGGGGGGATATTTCTAGCACAGATACGCAGTATTTT. Its translation: CASSPRGSGGDISSTDTQYF. The entire variable domain, with the rest obtained from reference TRBV2 and TRBJ2-3, is as follows: EPEVTQTPSHQVTQMGQEVILRCVPISNHLYFYWYRQILGQKVEFLVSFYNNEISEKSEIFDDQFSVERPDGSNFTLKIRSTKLEDSAMYFCASSPRGSGGDISSTDTQYFGPGTRLTVL.

The rearrangement links TRBV6-5 to TRBJ1-2; D possibly corresponds to TRBD1 (6 bases). Trimming left V 5 bases short and J 7 bases short, with 14 bases between. The CDR3 is 13 amino acids. Germline CDR1 and CDR2: MNHEY and SVGAGI. This CDR3 is CASSPPGGVGYTF. CDR3 nucleotides: TGTGCCAGCAGTCCCCCGGGGGGCGTTGGCTACACCTTC.

The chain recombines TRBV10-3 with TRBJ1-5; weak D call: TRBD1 (6 bases). V was clipped by 8 bases and J by 4 bases, with 12 bases between them. The CDR3 has 13 amino acids. Germline values: CDR1 ENHRY, CDR2 SYGVKD. The CDR3, as DNA: TGTGCCATCGGCAGGGGAGATAATCAGCCCCAGCATTTT. Amino acids: CAIGRGDNQPQHF.

V usage is TRBV10-3 and J usage is TRBJ2-2, with TRBD1 matching over 8 bases. This CDR3 region has 15 residues. Germline V CDR1 and CDR2: ENHRY, SYGVKD. The J segment lost 7 bases and the V segment lost 4 bases, leaving 8 bases of the junction unmatched. CDR3: CAISAYGTGSGELFF. The CDR3 region has the DNA TGTGCCATCAGTGCCTACGGGACAGGTAGCGGGGAGCTGTTTTTT.

The chain uses TRBV5-1 and TRBJ1-6; 7 nucleotides match TRBD1. CDR3 size: 16 residues. The germline gives CDR1 SGHRS, CDR2 YFSETQ. After removal of 1 base from V and 7 bases from J, the junction contained 8 bases not matched to a gene. As DNA, the CDR3 is TGCGCCAGCAGCTTGACAGGGGCGATCCCAAATTCACCCCTCCACTTT. Translated, it gives CASSLTGAIPNSPLHF.

The rearrangement uses TRBV7-8 and TRBJ2-1, with 9 nucleotides matching TRBD2. The V gene's germline CDR1 is SGHVS and CDR2 FQNEAQ. The CDR3 sequence is 17 residues long. Unmatched junction bases numbered 5, after V lost 2 bases and J lost 0 bases. The DNA of the CDR3 is TGTGCCAGCAGCTTATTGTGGCGGGGGGGCTCCTACAATGAGCAGTTCTTC. It codes for CASSLLWRGGSYNEQFF.

CDR3 in amino acids: CASSSGTDYGYTF. DNA for the CDR3: TGTGCCAGCTCATCAGGGACAGATTATGGCTACACCTTC. This chain joins TRBV18 and TRBJ1-2; 7 bases agree with TRBD1. The V gene's germline CDR1 is KGHSH and CDR2 LQKENI. The CDR3 extends over 13 amino acids. After removal of 5 bases from V and 5 bases from J, the junction contained 5 bases not matched to a gene. Full variable domain (missing parts from reference TRBV18 and TRBJ1-2): NAGVMQNPRHLVRRRGQEARLRCSPMKGHSHVYWYRQLPEEGLKFMVYLQKENIIDESGMPKERFSAEFPKEGPSILRIQQVVRGDSAAYFCASSSGTDYGYTFGSGTRLTVV.

The chain recombines TRBV11-2 with TRBJ2-7; 7 nucleotides match TRBD2. The germline CDR1 and CDR2 sequences are SGHAT and FQNNGV. J lost 2 bases, V lost 1 base, and 11 bases had no gene match. CDR3 length: 17 residues. The CDR3 nucleotides read TGTGCCAGCAGCTTAGGGTTTCGGGCTAGCGGAACCTACGAGCAGTACTTC. Protein sequence: CASSLGFRASGTYEQYF.

The chain recombines TRBV4-1 with TRBJ2-3, with 15 bases identical to TRBD2. Germline CDR1 reads MGHRA; CDR2 reads YSYEKL. This CDR3 is 20 amino acids long. V lost 2 bases, J lost 5 bases, and 14 bases stayed unmatched. The CDR3: CASSQRRGPGLAGGRDTQYF. The CDR3 coding sequence is TGCGCCAGCAGCCAACGCCGTGGACCGGGACTAGCGGGGGGAAGAGATACGCAGTATTTT.

V usage is TRBV2 and J usage is TRBJ1-6, with TRBD1 identical over 7 bases. Losses at the gene ends were 4 bases for V and 9 bases for J; bases not matched to a gene: 12. Looked up from germline, CDR1 is SNHLY and CDR2 is FYNNEI. The CDR3 runs to 16 residues. The CDR3 DNA is TGTGCCAGCAGTGCGCGTACACAGGGGAGAAGTTCACCCCTCCACTTT. As protein: CASSARTQGRSSPLHF.

The V gene is TRBV7-9, the J gene TRBJ2-1; maybe TRBD2 (5 bases). The CDR3 has 17 amino acids. V shed 1 base and J shed 4 bases, with 17 bases lying between them. CDR1 and CDR2 (germline): SEHNR, FQNEAQ (reference sequence). The DNA of the CDR3 is TGTGCCAGCAGCTTAGAGTGGAGCGCTAGCAGATACAATGAGCAGTTCTTC. Its translation: CASSLEWSASRYNEQFF.

J is TRBJ2-3 and V is TRBV6-4, with 7 bases lining up with TRBD2. Looked up from germline, CDR1 is MRHNA and CDR2 is SNTAGT. CDR3 length equals 14 residues. V was clipped by 4 bases and J by 6 bases; unmatched bases: 7. The CDR3 protein is CASSAAGEGDTQYF. The CDR3, as DNA: TGTGCCAGCAGTGCGGCGGGGGAGGGGGATACGCAGTATTTT.

This chain connects TRBV2 to TRBJ2-1, with 9 bases aligning to TRBD2. Germline V gene data show CDR1 as SNHLY and CDR2 as FYNNEI. Unmatched junction bases numbered 3, after V lost 5 bases and J lost 4 bases. The CDR3 runs to 14 residues. The CDR3 region is CASSLAGSYNEQFF. DNA for the CDR3: TGTGCCAGCAGTCTAGCGGGGAGTTACAATGAGCAGTTCTTC. Combining the CDR3 with reference TRBV2 and TRBJ2-1 gives the whole variable domain EPEVTQTPSHQVTQMGQEVILRCVPISNHLYFYWYRQILGQKVEFLVSFYNNEISEKSEIFDDQFSVERPDGSNFTLKIRSTKLEDSAMYFCASSLAGSYNEQFFGPGTRLTVL.

This chain joins TRBV7-9 and TRBJ2-1; D gene unclear. The germline V gene encodes CDR1 SEHNR and CDR2 FQNEAQ (reference sequence). There are 11 residues in the CDR3. V lost 4 bases to trimming and J lost 9 bases, with 7 bases between them. CDR3 DNA sequence: TGTGCCAGCAGCTCCTCCAGTGAGCAGTTCTTC. Protein sequence: CASSSSSEQFF.

V usage is TRBV6-1 and J usage is TRBJ2-3; D perhaps matches TRBD1 (5 bases). This CDR3 has 13 amino acids. V lost 5 bases to trimming and J lost 4 bases, with 10 bases between them. Germline CDR1 MNHNS, CDR2 SASEGT. CDR3 DNA sequence: TGTGCCAGCAGTTTCCAGGGTCCAGATACGCAGTATTTT. As protein: CASSFQGPDTQYF.

V gene TRBV5-1 combines with J gene TRBJ2-5; 10 nucleotides agree with TRBD2. The length of the CDR3 is 16 residues. The V gene's germline CDR1 is SGHRS and CDR2 YFSETQ. V lost 1 base and J lost 5; bases outside the gene matches: 8. For the CDR3, the DNA is TGCGCCAGCAGCTTGCGTCCGCAGCGGGGGGGGGAGACCCAGTACTTC. This codes for CASSLRPQRGGETQYF.

Only one count was recorded for this clone. J is TRBJ2-1 and V is TRBV27, with 7 bases matching TRBD2. V lost 2 bases and J lost 7; bases outside the gene matches: 14. The CDR3 totals 17 residues. Germline assignment: CDR1 MNHEY and CDR2 SMNVEV (reference sequence). This CDR3 is CASSLLPPGLRGNEQFF. CDR3 in DNA: TGTGCCAGCAGTTTACTTCCCCCGGGACTAAGGGGAAATGAGCAGTTCTTC.